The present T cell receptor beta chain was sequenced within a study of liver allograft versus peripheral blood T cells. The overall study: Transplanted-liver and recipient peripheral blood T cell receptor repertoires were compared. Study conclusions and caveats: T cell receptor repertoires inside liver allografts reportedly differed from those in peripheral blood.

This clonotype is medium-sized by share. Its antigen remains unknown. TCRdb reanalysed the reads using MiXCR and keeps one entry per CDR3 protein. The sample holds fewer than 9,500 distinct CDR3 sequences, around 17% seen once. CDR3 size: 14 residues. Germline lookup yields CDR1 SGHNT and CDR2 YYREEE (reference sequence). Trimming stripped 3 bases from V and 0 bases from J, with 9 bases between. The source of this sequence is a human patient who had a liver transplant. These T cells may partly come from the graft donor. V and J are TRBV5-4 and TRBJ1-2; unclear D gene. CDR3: CASSSGTANYGYTF. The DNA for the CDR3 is TGTGCCAGCAGCTCGGGAACAGCTAACTATGGCTACACCTTC.